Sequencing of this T cell receptor beta chain was carried out in a study of blood T cell repertoires in COVID-19. About the research overall: Whether acute or convalescent, the COVID-19 samples came from the United States, Italy and Spain. PBMCs, B-cell-depleted T cells, or T cells provided the cDNA or gDNA that made up the material.

Enrolment of Seattle patients took place during active infection, and they were followed longitudinally. Under the authors' procedure: Scientists estimated how many nucleated cells there were by amplifying reference gene primers. Only in-frame clones appear in the TCRdb table, and some are missing; sequencing was by immunoSEQ multiplex PCR. From that table come the V and J calls and clone size; the DNA was used to work out D and trimming. The repertoire holds about 220,000 clones, with more than 75% as singletons. CDR1 and CDR2 (germline): KGHSH, LQKENI. J gave up 2 bases and V 3 bases, and 4 bases lay outside the gene matches. The CDR3 contains 14 residues.

V gene TRBV18 combines with J gene TRBJ2-7, with 7 bases aligning to TRBD1. The source is a woman aged 70-85 years with COVID-19, enrolled during active disease. Sequenced sample: peripheral blood. The CDR3 coding sequence is TGTGCCAGCTCACCCGGGACAGAACCCTACGAGCAGTACTTC. Translation gives CASSPGTEPYEQYF. The full variable domain, in which reference TRBV18 and TRBJ2-7 provide the parts outside the CDR3, is NAGVMQNPRHLVRRRGQEARLRCSPMKGHSHVYWYRQLPEEGLKFMVYLQKENIIDESGMPKERFSAEFPKEGPSILRIQQVVRGDSAAYFCASSPGTEPYEQYFGPGTRLTVT.